Below are 8 T cell receptor beta chains sequenced from a single sample in a study of shared clonotypes between healthy human individuals. Assay: immunoSEQ multiplex PCR; the TCRdb copy retains only in-frame clones and omits some. This table holds around 2.5 million clones, approximately 93% found once. The sample taken for sequencing was naive CD4+ T cells from PBMCs. Documented subset: CD45RA+ positively selected. The receptors originated from a man aged 18 to 29 in good health. Some clones in this sample may be carry-over from other donors' samples.

The chain links TRBV28 to TRBJ1-5, with D perhaps TRBD1 (5 bases). The ends were cut back, 6 bases at V and 6 bases at J, with 12 bases in the middle. The germline CDR1 and CDR2 sequences are MDHEN and SYDVKM. This CDR3 is 13 amino acids long. The DNA for the CDR3 is TGTGCCAGCAGGTGGGGGAGGCTTCAGCCCCAGCATTTT. It is translated as CASRWGRLQPQHF. The entire variable domain, with the rest obtained from reference TRBV28 and TRBJ1-5, is as follows: DVKVTQSSRYLVKRTGEKVFLECVQDMDHENMFWYRQDPGLGLRLIYFSYDVKMKEKGDIPEGYSVSREKKERFSLILESASTNQTSMYLCASRWGRLQPQHFGDGTRLSIL.

V gene TRBV7-2 combines with J gene TRBJ2-1, with 7 bases lining up with TRBD2. The germline gives CDR1 SGHTA, CDR2 FQGNSA. CDR3 length equals 13 residues. The V gene end was trimmed by 5 bases and the J gene end by 6 bases; junction bases not matched to a gene: 4. CDR3: CASSRQRGNEQFF. CDR3 DNA: TGTGCCAGCAGCCGCCAGCGGGGCAATGAGCAGTTCTTC.

The rearrangement links TRBV2 to TRBJ2-2; TRBD2 agrees at 9 bases. J was trimmed by 1 base and V by 4 bases; bases with no gene match: 4. CDR3 length: 16 residues. CDR1 SNHLY and CDR2 FYNNEI come from the germline V gene. DNA of the CDR3: TGTGCCAGCAGTGCCAGTAGCGGGAGGAACACCGGGGAGCTGTTTTTT. Translating it yields CASSASSGRNTGELFF.

With respect to this clone: The sample carries other DNA sequences with the same CDR3. The J gene is TRBJ2-3, the V gene TRBV5-1; 10 bases align to TRBD2. CDR3 length equals 15 residues. The V gene's germline CDR1 is SGHRS and CDR2 YFSETQ. The V and J ends lost 5 bases and 1 base, in that order; junction bases with no gene match: 4. This chain's CDR3 is CASSLAGGGTDTQYF. The CDR3, as DNA: TGCGCCAGCAGTTTAGCGGGAGGCGGCACAGATACGCAGTATTTT.

The chain employs TRBV5-8 and TRBJ1-1, with D hard to call. The ends were cut back, 7 bases at V and 10 bases at J, with 11 bases in the middle. Germline CDR1 SGHTS, CDR2 YDEGEE. CDR3 length equals 10 residues. The CDR3 sequence: CASVSLGAFF. DNA for the CDR3: TGTGCCAGCGTATCCCTTGGAGCTTTCTTT.

This chain joins TRBV12-2 and TRBJ1-1. TRBV12-2 is tagged as a pseudogene. This CDR3 is built from 13 residues. CDR3 sequence: CASRLVGGTEAFF. The CDR3 DNA sequence: TGTGCAAGTCGCTTAGTTGGCGGCACTGAAGCTTTCTTT.

In DNA, the CDR3 is TGTGCCAGCAGCGTTAACGGTCCCGGGGAGCTGTTTTTT. Its translation: CASSVNGPGELFF. The chain links TRBV9 to TRBJ2-2; no firm D call. In germline, CDR1 is SGDLS, CDR2 YYNGEE. V was shortened by 2 bases and J by 6 bases, with 8 bases between the two germline ends. This CDR3 region has 13 residues.

V is TRBV2 and J is TRBJ2-3; TRBD2 aligns across 7 bases. The CDR3 has 14 residues. Germline V gene sequence: CDR1 SNHLY, CDR2 FYNNEI. Germline trimming cut 8 bases from V and 2 bases from J; bases unmatched to any gene: 7. CDR3 sequence: CASQASGITDTQYF. CDR3 sequence (DNA): TGTGCCAGCCAGGCTAGCGGCATCACAGATACGCAGTATTTT.